This TCR beta chain was observed in a study of long-term antiretroviral therapy in people with HIV. This clone was counted between two and nine times. Its antigen remains unidentified. immunoSEQ v3.0 was run at survey level. Data came from immunoSEQ multiplex PCR; TCRdb stores just in-frame clones and leaves some out. The data show approximately 31,000 clones, with approximately 80% seen just once and 8% to 10% held by the top ten. General study results and limits: Subsequent to ART, diversity was augmented yet persisted below that of transplant donor controls.

PBMC samples from each donor numbered at least one pre-ART and at least two post-ART. This CDR3 contains 15 residues. The germline CDR1 and CDR2 sequences are MGHDK and SYGVNS. Germline trimming cut 1 base from V and 0 bases from J; bases unmatched to any gene: 2. The TCR sequence derives from a woman aged 45-59 years with HIV. This specimen was unsorted PBMCs, taken 3.1 years after starting antiretroviral therapy. The V and J genes are TRBV25-1 and TRBJ1-1; 7 bases line up with TRBD1. DNA for the CDR3: TGTGCCAGCAGTGAATGGGGGACAGTGAACACTGAAGCTTTCTTT. Translating it yields CASSEWGTVNTEAFF.